This T cell receptor beta chain was profiled in a study of identical twins. Whole-study results and caveats: Compared with unrelated sharing, twin-shared out-of-frame alpha sequences had more low-probability sequences. Cross-sectional statistical analysis was relied on for the conclusions, without the same donors being followed.

Trimming pared 0 bases from V and 6 bases from J, leaving 8 bases between. CDR1 MNHEY and CDR2 SVGAGI come from the germline V gene. The CDR3 is made up of 13 amino acids. TCRdb fed the 5' RACE reads into MiXCR, producing one record per CDR3 protein. The table includes approximately 700,000 distinct CDR3 sequences, 15% to 20% detected once. This clonotype was found many times. Its specificity is not known. The sample also formed part of further work on T cells expressing NK-cell markers. From that paper: It was from sorted CD3+CD56+NKG2C+, CD3+CD56+NKG2C- and CD3+CD56-NKG2C+ T cells that TCR beta repertoires came.

This sequence joins TRBV6-5 and TRBJ1-1; unclear D gene. Input material: PBMCs. The sequence came from a woman aged 18-29 years in good health. The CDR3 spells CASSYSTRAEAFF. As DNA, the CDR3 is TGTGCCAGCAGTTACTCGACGCGGGCTGAAGCTTTCTTT.